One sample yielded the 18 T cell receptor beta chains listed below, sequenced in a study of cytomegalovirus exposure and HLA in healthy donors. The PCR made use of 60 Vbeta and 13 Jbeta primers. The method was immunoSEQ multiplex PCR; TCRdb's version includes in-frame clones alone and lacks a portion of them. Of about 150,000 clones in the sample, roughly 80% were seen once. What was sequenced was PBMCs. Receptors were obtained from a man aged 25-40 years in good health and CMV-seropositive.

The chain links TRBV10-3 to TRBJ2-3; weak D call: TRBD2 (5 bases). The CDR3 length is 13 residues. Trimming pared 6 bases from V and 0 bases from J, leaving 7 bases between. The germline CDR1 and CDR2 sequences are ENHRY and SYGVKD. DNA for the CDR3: TGTGCCATCAGGGCGGGTAGCACAGATACGCAGTATTTT. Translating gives CAIRAGSTDTQYF.

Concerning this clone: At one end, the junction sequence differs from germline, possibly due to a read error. The CDR3 spells CASRLYSGNSYNEQFF. CDR3 DNA sequence: TGTGCCAGCAGATTATACAGCGGGAATTCCTACAATGAGCAGTTCTTC. The rearrangement joins TRBV28 to TRBJ2-1; 7 nucleotides line up with TRBD2. This CDR3 spans 16 amino acids. In germline, CDR1 is MDHEN, CDR2 SYDVKM.

CDR3 sequence (DNA): TGTGCCAGCAGGAGCGGGGGACTAGCGGGAGGAGGGACCCAGTACTTC. Encoded protein: CASRSGGLAGGGTQYF. The chain couples TRBV2 to TRBJ2-5, with 15 nucleotides matching TRBD2. The CDR3 covers 16 residues. Germline loops: CDR1 SNHLY, CDR2 FYNNEI. J lost 7 bases, V lost 6 bases, and 9 bases had no gene match.

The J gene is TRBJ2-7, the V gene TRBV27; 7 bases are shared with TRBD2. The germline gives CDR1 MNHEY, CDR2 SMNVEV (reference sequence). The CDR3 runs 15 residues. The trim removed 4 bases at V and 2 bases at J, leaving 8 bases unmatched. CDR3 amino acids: CASSYGGSITYEQYF. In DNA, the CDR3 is TGTGCCAGCAGTTACGGCGGGAGTATCACCTACGAGCAGTACTTC.

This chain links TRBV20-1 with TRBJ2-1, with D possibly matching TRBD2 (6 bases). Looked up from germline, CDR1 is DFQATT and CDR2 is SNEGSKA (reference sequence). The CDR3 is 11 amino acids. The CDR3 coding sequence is TGCGCATGGGGGAGGTACAATGAGCAGTTCTTC. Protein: CAWGRYNEQFF.

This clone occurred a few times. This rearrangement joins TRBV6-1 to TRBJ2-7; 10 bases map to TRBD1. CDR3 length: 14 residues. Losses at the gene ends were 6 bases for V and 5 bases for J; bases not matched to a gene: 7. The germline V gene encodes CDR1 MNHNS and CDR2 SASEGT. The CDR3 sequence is CASRRQGAGNEQYF. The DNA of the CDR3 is TGTGCCAGCAGGAGACAGGGGGCAGGCAACGAGCAGTACTTC.

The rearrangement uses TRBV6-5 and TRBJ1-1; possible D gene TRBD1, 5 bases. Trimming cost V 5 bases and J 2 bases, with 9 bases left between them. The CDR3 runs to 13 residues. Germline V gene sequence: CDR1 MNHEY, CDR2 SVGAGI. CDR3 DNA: TGTGCCAGCAGTAGGACACGAAACACTGAAGCTTTCTTT. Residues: CASSRTRNTEAFF.

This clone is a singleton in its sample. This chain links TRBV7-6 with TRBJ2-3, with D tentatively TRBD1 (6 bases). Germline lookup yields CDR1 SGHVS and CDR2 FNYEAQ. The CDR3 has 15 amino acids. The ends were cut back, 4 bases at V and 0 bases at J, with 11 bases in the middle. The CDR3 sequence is CASSSRTVSTDTQYF. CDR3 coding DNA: TGTGCCAGCAGCTCCCGGACAGTGAGCACAGATACGCAGTATTTT.

The CDR3 bases are TGTGCCAGCAGCGATAAGCCGAGGTGGGAGCAGTACTTC. This codes for CASSDKPRWEQYF. The gene calls are TRBV27 and TRBJ2-7; D gene unclear. CDR1 MNHEY and CDR2 SMNVEV come from the germline V gene (reference sequence). The CDR3 is 13 amino acids. V lost 6 bases and J lost 7, with 16 bases in between.

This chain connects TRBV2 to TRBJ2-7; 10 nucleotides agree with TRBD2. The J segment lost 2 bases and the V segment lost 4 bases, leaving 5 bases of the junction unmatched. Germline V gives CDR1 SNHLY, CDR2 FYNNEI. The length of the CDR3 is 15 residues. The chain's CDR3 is CASSAASGSAYEQYF. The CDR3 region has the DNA TGTGCCAGCAGTGCAGCTAGCGGGAGCGCCTACGAGCAGTACTTC.

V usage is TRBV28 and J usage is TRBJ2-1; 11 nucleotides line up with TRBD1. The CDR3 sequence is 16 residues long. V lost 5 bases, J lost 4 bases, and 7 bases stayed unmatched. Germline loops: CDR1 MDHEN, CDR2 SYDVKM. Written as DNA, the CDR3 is TGTGCCAGCAGTAGCTCGGGACAGGGGGGGTACAATGAGCAGTTCTTC. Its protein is CASSSSGQGGYNEQFF.

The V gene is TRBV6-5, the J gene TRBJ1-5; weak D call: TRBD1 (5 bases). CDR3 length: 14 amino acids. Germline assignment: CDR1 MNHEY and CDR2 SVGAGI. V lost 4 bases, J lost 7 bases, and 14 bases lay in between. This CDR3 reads CASSSPGRGQPQHF. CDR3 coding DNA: TGTGCCAGCAGTTCGCCAGGGCGGGGGCAGCCCCAGCATTTT.

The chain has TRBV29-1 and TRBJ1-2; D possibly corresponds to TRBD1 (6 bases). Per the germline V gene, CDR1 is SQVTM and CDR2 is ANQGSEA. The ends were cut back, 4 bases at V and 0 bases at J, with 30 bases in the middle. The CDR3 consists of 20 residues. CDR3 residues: CSVGGTLGPGQDRANYGYTF. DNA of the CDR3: TGCAGCGTTGGAGGGACACTGGGGCCTGGCCAGGACCGAGCTAACTATGGCTACACCTTC.

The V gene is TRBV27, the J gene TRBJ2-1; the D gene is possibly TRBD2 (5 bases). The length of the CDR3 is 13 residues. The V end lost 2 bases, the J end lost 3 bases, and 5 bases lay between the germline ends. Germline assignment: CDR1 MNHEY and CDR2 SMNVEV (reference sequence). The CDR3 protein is CASSLGSYNEQFF. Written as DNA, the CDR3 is TGTGCCAGCAGTTTAGGGAGCTACAATGAGCAGTTCTTC.

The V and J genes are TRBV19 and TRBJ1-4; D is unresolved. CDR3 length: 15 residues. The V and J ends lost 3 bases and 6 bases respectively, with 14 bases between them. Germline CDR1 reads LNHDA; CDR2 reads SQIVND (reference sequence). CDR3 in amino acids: CASSIGPGGYEKLFF. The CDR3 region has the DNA TGTGCCAGTAGTATCGGTCCTGGAGGTTATGAAAAACTGTTTTTT.

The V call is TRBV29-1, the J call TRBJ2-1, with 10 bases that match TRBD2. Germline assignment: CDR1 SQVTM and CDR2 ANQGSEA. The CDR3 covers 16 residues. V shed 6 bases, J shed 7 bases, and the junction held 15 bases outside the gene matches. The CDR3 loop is CSVIKQPGLASNEQFF. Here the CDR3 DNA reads TGCAGCGTCATTAAACAGCCGGGACTAGCGTCAAATGAGCAGTTCTTC.

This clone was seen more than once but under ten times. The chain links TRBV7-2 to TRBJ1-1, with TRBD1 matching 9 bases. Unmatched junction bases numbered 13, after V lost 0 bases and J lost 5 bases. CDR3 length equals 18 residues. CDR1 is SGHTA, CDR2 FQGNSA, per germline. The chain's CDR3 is CASSLAPRTGDSRTEAFF. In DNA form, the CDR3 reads TGTGCCAGCAGCTTAGCCCCGCGGACAGGGGATAGTCGGACTGAAGCTTTCTTT. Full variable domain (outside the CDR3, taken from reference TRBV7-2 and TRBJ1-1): GAGVSQSPSNKVTEKGKDVELRCDPISGHTALYWYRQSLGQGLEFLIYFQGNSAPDKSGLPSDRFSAERTGGSVSTLTIQRTQQEDSAVYLCASSLAPRTGDSRTEAFFGQGTRLTVV.

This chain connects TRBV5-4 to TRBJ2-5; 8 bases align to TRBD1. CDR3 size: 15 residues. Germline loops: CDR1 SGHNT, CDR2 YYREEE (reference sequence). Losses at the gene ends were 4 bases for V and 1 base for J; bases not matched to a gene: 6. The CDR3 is CASSHAGQGQETQYF. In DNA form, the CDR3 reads TGTGCCAGCAGCCATGCTGGACAGGGCCAAGAGACCCAGTACTTC. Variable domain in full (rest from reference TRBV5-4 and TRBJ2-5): ETGVTQSPTHLIKTRGQQVTLRCSSQSGHNTVSWYQQALGQGPQFIFQYYREEENGRGNFPPRFSGLQFPNYSSELNVNALELDDSALYLCASSHAGQGQETQYFGPGTRLLVL.